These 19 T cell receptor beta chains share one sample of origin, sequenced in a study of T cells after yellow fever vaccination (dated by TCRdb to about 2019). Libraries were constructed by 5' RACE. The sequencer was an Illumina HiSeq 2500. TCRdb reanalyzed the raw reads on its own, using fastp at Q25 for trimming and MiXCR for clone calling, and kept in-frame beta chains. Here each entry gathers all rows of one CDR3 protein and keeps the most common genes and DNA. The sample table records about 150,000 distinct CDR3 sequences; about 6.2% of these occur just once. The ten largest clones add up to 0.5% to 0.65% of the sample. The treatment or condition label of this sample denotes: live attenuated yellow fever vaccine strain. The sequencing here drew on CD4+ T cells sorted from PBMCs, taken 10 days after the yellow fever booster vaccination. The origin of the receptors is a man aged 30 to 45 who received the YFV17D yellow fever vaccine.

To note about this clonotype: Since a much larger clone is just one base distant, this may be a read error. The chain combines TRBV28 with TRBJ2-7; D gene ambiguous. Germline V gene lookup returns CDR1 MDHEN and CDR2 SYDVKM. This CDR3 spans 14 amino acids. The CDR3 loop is CASSLGLSSYEQHF. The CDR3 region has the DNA TGTGCCAGCAGTTTAGGCTTGTCCTCGTACGAGCAGCACTTC. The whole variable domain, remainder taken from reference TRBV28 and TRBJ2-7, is DVKVTQSSRYLVKRTGEKVFLECVQDMDHENMFWYRQDPGLGLRLIYFSYDVKMKEKGDIPEGYSVSREKKERFSLILESASTNQTSMYLCASSLGLSSYEQHFGPGTRLTVT.

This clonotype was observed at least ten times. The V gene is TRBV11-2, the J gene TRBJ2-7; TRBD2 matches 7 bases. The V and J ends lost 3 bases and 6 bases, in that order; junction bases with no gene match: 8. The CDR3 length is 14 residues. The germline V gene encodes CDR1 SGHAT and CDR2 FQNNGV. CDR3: CASSLGGTKGEQYF. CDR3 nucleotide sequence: TGTGCCAGCAGCTTGGGGGGGACTAAAGGCGAGCAGTACTTC.

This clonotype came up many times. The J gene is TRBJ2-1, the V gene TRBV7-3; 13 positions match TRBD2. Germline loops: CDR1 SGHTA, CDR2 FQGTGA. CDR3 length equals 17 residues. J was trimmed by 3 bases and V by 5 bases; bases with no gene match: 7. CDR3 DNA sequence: TGTGCCAGCAGCACAGGGACTAGCGGGAACTTCTACAATGAGCAGTTCTTC. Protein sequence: CASSTGTSGNFYNEQFF.

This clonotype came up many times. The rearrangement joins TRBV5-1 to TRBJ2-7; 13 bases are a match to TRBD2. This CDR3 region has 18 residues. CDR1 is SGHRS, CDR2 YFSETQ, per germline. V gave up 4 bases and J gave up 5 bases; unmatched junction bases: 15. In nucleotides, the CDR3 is TGCGCCAGCAGCGGAATAACCAACAGGACTAGCGGGAGTCACGAGCAGTACTTC. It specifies CASSGITNRTSGSHEQYF.

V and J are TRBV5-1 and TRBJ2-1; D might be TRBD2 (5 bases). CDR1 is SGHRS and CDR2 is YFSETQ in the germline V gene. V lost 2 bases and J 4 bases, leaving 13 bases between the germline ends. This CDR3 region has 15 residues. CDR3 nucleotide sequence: TGCGCCAGCAGCTTACAACTAGATTCTTACAATGAGCAGTTCTTC. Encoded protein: CASSLQLDSYNEQFF.

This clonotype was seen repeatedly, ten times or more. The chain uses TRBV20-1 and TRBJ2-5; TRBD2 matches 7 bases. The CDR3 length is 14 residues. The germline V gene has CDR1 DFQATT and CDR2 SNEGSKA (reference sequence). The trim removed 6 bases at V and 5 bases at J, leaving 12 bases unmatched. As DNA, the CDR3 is TGCAGTGCGCGCCAAGGCGGGAGCGGCGAGACCCAGTACTTC. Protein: CSARQGGSGETQYF.

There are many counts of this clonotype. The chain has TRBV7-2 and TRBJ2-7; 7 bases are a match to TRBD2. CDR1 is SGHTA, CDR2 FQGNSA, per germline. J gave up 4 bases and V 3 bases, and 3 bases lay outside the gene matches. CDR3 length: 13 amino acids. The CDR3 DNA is TGTGCCAGCAGCTTGGGGGGGTATTACGAGCAGTACTTC. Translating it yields CASSLGGYYEQYF.

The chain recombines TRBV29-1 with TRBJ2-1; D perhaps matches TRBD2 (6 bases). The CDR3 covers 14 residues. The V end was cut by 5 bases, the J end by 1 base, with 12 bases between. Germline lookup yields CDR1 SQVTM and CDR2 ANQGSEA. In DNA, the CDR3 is TGCAGCGTTAGGGGAGCGGGTTCCTACAATGAGCAGTTCTTC. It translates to CSVRGAGSYNEQFF.

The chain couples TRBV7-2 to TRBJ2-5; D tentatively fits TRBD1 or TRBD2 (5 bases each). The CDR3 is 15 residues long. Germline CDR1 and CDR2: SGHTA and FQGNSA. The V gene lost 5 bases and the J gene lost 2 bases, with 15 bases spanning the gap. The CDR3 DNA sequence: TGTGCCAGCAGCGCGACCGGGACGACGCAAGAGACCCAGTACTTC. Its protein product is CASSATGTTQETQYF.

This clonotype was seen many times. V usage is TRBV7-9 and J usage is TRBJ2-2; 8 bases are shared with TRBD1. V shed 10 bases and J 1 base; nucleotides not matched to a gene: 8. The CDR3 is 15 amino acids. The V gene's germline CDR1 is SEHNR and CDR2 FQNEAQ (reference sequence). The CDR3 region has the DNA TGTGCCACTCCCGCCGGGACAGGGAACACCGGGGAGCTGTTTTTT. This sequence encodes CATPAGTGNTGELFF.

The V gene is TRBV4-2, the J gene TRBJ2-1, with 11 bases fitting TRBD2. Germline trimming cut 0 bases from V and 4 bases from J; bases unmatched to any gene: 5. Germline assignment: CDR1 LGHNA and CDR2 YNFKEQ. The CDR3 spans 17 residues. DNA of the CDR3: TGTGCCAGCAGCCAAGATCCCACTAGCGGGAGTTACAATGAGCAGTTCTTC. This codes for CASSQDPTSGSYNEQFF.

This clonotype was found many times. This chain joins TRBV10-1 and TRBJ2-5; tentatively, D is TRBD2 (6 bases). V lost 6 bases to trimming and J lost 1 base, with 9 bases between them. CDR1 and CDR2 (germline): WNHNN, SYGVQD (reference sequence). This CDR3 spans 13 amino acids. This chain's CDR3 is CASSREIQETQYF. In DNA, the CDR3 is TGCGCCAGCAGCCGGGAGATCCAAGAGACCCAGTACTTC.

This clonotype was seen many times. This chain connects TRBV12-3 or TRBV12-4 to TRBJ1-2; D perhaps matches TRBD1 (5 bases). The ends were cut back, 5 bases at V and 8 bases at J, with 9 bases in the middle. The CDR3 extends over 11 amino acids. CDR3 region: CASSTREGYTF. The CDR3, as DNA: TGTGCCAGCAGTACCAGGGAAGGCTACACCTTC.

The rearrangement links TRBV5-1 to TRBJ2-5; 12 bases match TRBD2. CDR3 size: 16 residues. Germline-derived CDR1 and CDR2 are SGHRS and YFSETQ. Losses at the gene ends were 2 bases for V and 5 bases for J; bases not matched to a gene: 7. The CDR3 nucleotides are TGCGCCAGCAGCTTCCCGACTAGCGGGAGAGGGGAGACCCAGTACTTC. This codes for CASSFPTSGRGETQYF.

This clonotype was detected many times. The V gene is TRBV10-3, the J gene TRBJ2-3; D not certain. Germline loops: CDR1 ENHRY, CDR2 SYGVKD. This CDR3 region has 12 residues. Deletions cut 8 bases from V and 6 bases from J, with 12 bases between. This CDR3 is CAISPSTDTQYF. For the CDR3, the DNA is TGTGCCATCTCTCCATCAACGGATACGCAGTATTTT.

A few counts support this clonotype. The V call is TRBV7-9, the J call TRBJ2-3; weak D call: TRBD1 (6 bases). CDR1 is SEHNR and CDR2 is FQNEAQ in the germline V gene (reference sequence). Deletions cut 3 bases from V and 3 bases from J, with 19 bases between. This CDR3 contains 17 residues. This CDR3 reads CASSFRGRGSRTDTQYF. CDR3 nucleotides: TGTGCCAGCAGCTTCCGGGGCAGGGGTTCGAGGACAGATACGCAGTATTTT.

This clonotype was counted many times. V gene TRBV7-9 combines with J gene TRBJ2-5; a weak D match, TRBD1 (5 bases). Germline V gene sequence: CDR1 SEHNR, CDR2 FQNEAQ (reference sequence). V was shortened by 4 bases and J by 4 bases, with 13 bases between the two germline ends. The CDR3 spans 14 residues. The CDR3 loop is CASSSPDTLETQYF. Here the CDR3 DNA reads TGTGCCAGCAGCTCACCGGACACCCTAGAGACCCAGTACTTC.

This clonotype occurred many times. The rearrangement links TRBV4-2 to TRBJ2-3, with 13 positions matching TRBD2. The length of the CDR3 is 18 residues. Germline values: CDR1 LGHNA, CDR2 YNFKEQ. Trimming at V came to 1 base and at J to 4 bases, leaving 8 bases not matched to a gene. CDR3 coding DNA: TGTGCCAGCAGCCAAGGGACTAGCGGGAGTTTTAGCGCAGATACGCAGTATTTT. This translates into CASSQGTSGSFSADTQYF.

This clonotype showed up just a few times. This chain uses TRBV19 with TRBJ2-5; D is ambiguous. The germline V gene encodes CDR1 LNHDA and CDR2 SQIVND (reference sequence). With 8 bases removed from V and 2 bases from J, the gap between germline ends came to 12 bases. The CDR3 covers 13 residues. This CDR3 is CASAIGPQETQYF. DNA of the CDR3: TGTGCCAGTGCCATAGGACCTCAAGAGACCCAGTACTTC. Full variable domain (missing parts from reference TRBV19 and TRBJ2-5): DGGITQSPKYLFRKEGQNVTLSCEQNLNHDAMYWYRQDPGQGLRLIYYSQIVNDFQKGDIAEGYSVSREKKESFPLTVTSAQKNPTAFYLCASAIGPQETQYFGPGTRLLVL.